Listed here are 9 T cell receptor beta chains from one sample, sequenced in a study of T cells expressing NK-cell markers. With the 5' RACE reads reprocessed, TCRdb shows one record per CDR3 protein and no DNA. In total, the table holds around 550,000 distinct CDR3 sequences. The sequenced sample consisted of blood T cells: a sorted CD56 or NKG2C T cell subset, CD4+ or CD8+ T cells, or bulk PBMC T cells (not recorded which). Source of these receptors: a man younger than 35 in good health.

This chain links TRBV7-9 with TRBJ2-1; as DNA is missing, the TRBD2 call by TCRdb cannot be tested. The CDR3 has 15 amino acids. Looked up from germline, CDR1 is SEHNR and CDR2 is FQNEAQ (reference sequence). CDR3 region: CASSDYTLAGREQFF.

The rearrangement links TRBV11-2 to TRBJ2-2. The CDR3 length is 15 residues. The germline CDR1 and CDR2 sequences are SGHAT and FQNNGV. CDR3 amino acids: CASSSPDGWAGELFF.

V is TRBV28 and J is TRBJ2-7; TCRdb's assignment of TRBD1 cannot be checked, as there is no DNA. This CDR3 contains 16 residues. Per the germline V gene, CDR1 is MDHEN and CDR2 is SYDVKM. CDR3 sequence reads: CASSFGQGAHTYEQYF.

The V call is TRBV12-3 or TRBV12-4, the J call TRBJ2-3; TCRdb returns TRBD1, unconfirmable since there is no DNA. The CDR3 has 16 residues. This CDR3 reads CASSLRQVDRTDTQYF.

The genes are TRBV4-2 and TRBJ2-2; TCRdb calls TRBD1, which cannot be checked without DNA. The CDR3 extends over 13 amino acids. Germline V lookup: CDR1 LGHNA, CDR2 YNFKEQ. CDR3 in amino acids: CASSPRGREELFF.

The rearrangement uses TRBV20-1 and TRBJ2-2; without DNA, the TCRdb call of TRBD2 cannot be checked. The CDR3 runs to 17 residues. CDR1 is DFQATT and CDR2 is SNEGSKA in the germline V gene (reference sequence). The CDR3 here is CSARGPTSGSNTGELFF.

The CDR3 sequence: CASGLAGPDTQYF. The J gene is TRBJ2-3, the V gene TRBV28; TCRdb designates TRBD2, a call that cannot be tested without DNA. This CDR3 has 13 amino acids. From germline, CDR1 is MDHEN and CDR2 SYDVKM.

The chain joins TRBV5-6 to TRBJ2-7; TCRdb outputs TRBD1, but without DNA this stays unchecked. Germline loops: CDR1 SGHDT, CDR2 YYEEEE. The length of the CDR3 is 13 residues. The CDR3 loop is CASSFRGVNEQYF.

This chain connects TRBV20-1 to TRBJ2-1; TCRdb designates TRBD2, a call that cannot be tested without DNA. Germline-derived CDR1 and CDR2 are DFQATT and SNEGSKA (reference sequence). The length of the CDR3 is 20 residues. The CDR3 reads CSARPGALLAGVGSYNEQFF.